Given below is one TCR beta chain in context. No cognate antigen has been identified for it. Base qualities are not at hand, and no much larger clone is one base apart. Preparation of the library involved PCR. The sample was run on an Illumina HiSeq 2500. TCR libraries were prepared with molecular barcoding, using unique molecular identifiers to normalize TCRbeta repertoire quantification. The public reads were reanalyzed by TCRdb: fastp trimming at Q25, MiXCR alignment, in-frame beta chains only. Each entry is one CDR3 protein sequence, shown with its most common DNA and genes. This sample holds roughly 670,000 distinct CDR3 sequences; roughly 14% were observed only once. 0.79% of the sample comes from the top ten. The treatment or condition tag for this specimen amounts to: allogeneic hematopoietic cell transplantation with graft depleted of TCRalphabeta T cells and CD19 B cells. Transplant recipients were children who received TCRalphabeta/CD19-depleted allogeneic hematopoietic cell grafts.

This sample is drawn from a study of T-cell reconstitution after alpha-beta-depleted transplantation in children (dated by TCRdb to about 2016). Broadly, across the study: Using TCR repertoire profiling, the study quantitatively followed how T-cell immune reconstitution unfolded in children after TCRalphabeta/CD19-depleted allogeneic hematopoietic cell transplantation. What the research found in general, with its limitations: In some patients, high TCRbeta diversity at day 60 was attributed to recipient T cells and intrathymic progenitors that had survived conditioning. Hyperexpanded clone frequencies declined over subsequent months; after one year, T-cell counts and TCRbeta diversity were mostly attributed to newly produced T cells. About two months after transplant, the apparently early recovery of alphabetaT-cell counts reportedly depended on just several hundred clones that had expanded rapidly and came from non-depleted graft cells.

The germline V end is reduced by 2 bases and the J end by 8 bases; junction bases left unmatched: 17. The CDR3 runs 18 amino acids, cysteine and phenylalanine included. CDR3 DNA is the only sequence kept; it has 54 bases, read in frame from the first base. The germline V gene sets CDR1 to SGHRS and CDR2 to YFSETQ. The specimen was PBMCs, collected before TCRalphabeta/CD19-depleted stem cell transplant. This receptor was identified in a girl aged 2-15 years with congenital amegakaryocytic thrombocytopenia, due to receive a stem cell transplant. This receptor chain uses TRBV5-1 and TRBJ2-1; TRBD2 lines up with 9 middle nucleotides. The CDR3 region has the sequence CASSFSPLAGVQRDEQFF. In nucleotide form, the sequence is TGCGCCAGCAGCTTTAGTCCTTTAGCGGGAGTCCAACGGGATGAGCAGTTCTTC. The entire variable domain, with the stretches around the CDR3 drawn from the reference TRBV5-1 and TRBJ2-1 proteins, is KAGVTQTPRYLIKTRGQQVTLSCSPISGHRSVSWYQQTPGQGLQFLFEYFSETQRNKGNFPGRFSGRQFSNSRSEMNVSTLELGDSALYLCASSFSPLAGVQRDEQFFGPGTRLTVL.